A selection of T cell receptor beta chains follows, all from one sample in a study of T-cell reconstitution after alpha-beta-depleted transplantation in children. TCRdb called the PCR reads again in MiXCR, with one record for every CDR3 protein. In the table there are roughly 590,000 distinct CDR3 sequences, roughly 17% of which are singletons. The specimen was PBMCs from the stem cell graft donor, collected from the stem cell graft. The receptors stem from a human donor who donated a stem cell graft to a child with acute myeloid leukemia. Both conserved end residues are part of each CDR3. D genes are given only for firm matches. Clone sizes are given selectively: once, few, many, or a class where the clone is expanded.

CDR3 length: 11
J gene: TRBJ1-3
V gene: TRBV29-1
clone size: -
D gene: -
CDR3 DNA: TGCAGCGTTTTCACTGGAAACACCATATATTTT
CDR3 protein: CSVFTGNTIYF

CDR3 length: 16
J gene: TRBJ1-6
V gene: TRBV7-2
clone size: -
D gene: -
CDR3 DNA: TGTGCCAGCAGCTTAAGGTGGGGGGGCTATAATTCACCCCTCCACTTT
CDR3 protein: CASSLRWGGYNSPLHF

CDR3 length: 13
J gene: TRBJ2-7
V gene: TRBV5-6
clone size: -
D gene: -
CDR3 DNA: TGTGCCGGCAGCCCGGAGGGACTTCGTGAGCAGTACTTC
CDR3 protein: CAGSPEGLREQYF

CDR3 length: 12
J gene: TRBJ2-7
V gene: TRBV27
clone size: many
D gene: -
CDR3 DNA: TGTGCCAGCGCGGGGCCCTCCTACGAGCAGTACTTC
CDR3 protein: CASAGPSYEQYF

CDR3 length: 16
J gene: TRBJ2-7
V gene: TRBV5-1
clone size: many
D gene: -
CDR3 DNA: TGCGCCAGCAGCCCAGTAGCAGGGGACCACTCCTACGAGCAGTACTTC
CDR3 protein: CASSPVAGDHSYEQYF

CDR3 length: 13
J gene: TRBJ1-1
V gene: TRBV20-1
clone size: few
D gene: -
CDR3 DNA: TGCAGTGCTAGAGATCCCGTAGGGCCTGAAGCTTTCTTT
CDR3 protein: CSARDPVGPEAFF

CDR3 length: 13
J gene: TRBJ2-3
V gene: TRBV29-1
clone size: many
D gene: -
CDR3 DNA: TGCAGCGTTGGGGCGCCGTCCACAGATACGCAGTATTTT
CDR3 protein: CSVGAPSTDTQYF

CDR3 length: 12
J gene: TRBJ1-6
V gene: TRBV30
clone size: few
D gene: -
CDR3 DNA: TGTGCCTGGAGCCCCGGAGGTTCACCCCTCCACTTT
CDR3 protein: CAWSPGGSPLHF

CDR3 length: 16
J gene: TRBJ1-1
V gene: TRBV6-1
clone size: -
D gene: -
CDR3 DNA: TGTGCCAGCAGTGAAGGAGGGGGGGGGCGCGGGACTGAAGCTTTCTTT
CDR3 protein: CASSEGGGGRGTEAFF

CDR3 length: 11
J gene: TRBJ1-2
V gene: TRBV5-5
clone size: many
D gene: TRBD1
CDR3 DNA: TGTGCCAGCAGCAGACAGGGTACCTACACCTTC
CDR3 protein: CASSRQGTYTF

CDR3 length: 16
J gene: TRBJ2-2
V gene: TRBV4-2
clone size: many
D gene: TRBD2
CDR3 DNA: TGTGCCAGCAGCCAGCTAGCGGGGTCGAACACCGGGGAGCTGTTTTTT
CDR3 protein: CASSQLAGSNTGELFF

CDR3 length: 13
J gene: TRBJ1-1
V gene: TRBV20-1
clone size: many
D gene: -
CDR3 DNA: TGCAGTGCCTCGGACCGCCTAGGGACTGAAGCTTTCTTT
CDR3 protein: CSASDRLGTEAFF

CDR3 length: 14
J gene: TRBJ2-1
V gene: TRBV6-5
clone size: few
D gene: -
CDR3 DNA: TGTGCCAGCAGTTCGACTCGCCCAGGAAATGAGCAGTTCTTC
CDR3 protein: CASSSTRPGNEQFF

CDR3 length: 14
J gene: TRBJ2-2
V gene: TRBV20-1
clone size: -
D gene: -
CDR3 DNA: TGCAGTGCCAGCTGGGGGCAGGACACCGGGGAGCTGTTTTTT
CDR3 protein: CSASWGQDTGELFF

CDR3 length: 12
J gene: TRBJ1-1
V gene: TRBV20-1
clone size: many
D gene: -
CDR3 DNA: TGCAGTGCTATAAAGGTGAACACTGAAGCTTTCTTT
CDR3 protein: CSAIKVNTEAFF

CDR3 length: 17
J gene: TRBJ1-5
V gene: TRBV9
clone size: -
D gene: -
CDR3 DNA: TGTGCCAGCAGCGTAGCCCCGGGTGTGCATCCCCTACAGCACCAGCATTTT
CDR3 protein: CASSVAPGVHPLQHQHF